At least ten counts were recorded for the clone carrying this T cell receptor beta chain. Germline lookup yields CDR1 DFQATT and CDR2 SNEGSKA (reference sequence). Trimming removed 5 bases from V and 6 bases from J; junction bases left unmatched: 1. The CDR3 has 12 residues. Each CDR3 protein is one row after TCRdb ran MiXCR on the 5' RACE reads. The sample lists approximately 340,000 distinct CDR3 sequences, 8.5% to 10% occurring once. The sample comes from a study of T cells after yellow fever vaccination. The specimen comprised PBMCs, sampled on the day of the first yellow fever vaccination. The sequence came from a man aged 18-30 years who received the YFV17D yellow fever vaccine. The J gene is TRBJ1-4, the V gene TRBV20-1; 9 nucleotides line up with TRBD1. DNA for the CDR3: TGCAGTGCTCGACAGGGGGATGAAAAACTGTTTTTT. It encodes CSARQGDEKLFF.